This T cell receptor (beta chain) was sequenced during a study of blood T cell repertoires in COVID-19. Trimming cost V 4 bases and J 4 bases; bases outside gene matches: 5. Per germline, CDR1 SGHDN and CDR2 FVKESK. The CDR3 extends over 15 amino acids. In the original processing: For nucleated cells, counts were estimated from reference gene primer amplification. Sequencing used immunoSEQ multiplex PCR; TCRdb keeps in-frame clones, though not all of them. The V and J calls and the clone size are those of that table, but D and trimming were determined from the DNA. Of 150,000 to 200,000 clones listed, 82% are singletons.

Sequences were obtained from PBMCs or T cells enriched from blood (not recorded which). The chain employs TRBV14 and TRBJ1-3; 9 bases agree with TRBD1. This sequence originates from a woman aged 55-70 years with acute COVID-19. The CDR3 spells CASSLQGAGGNTIYF. The CDR3 nucleotides are TGTGCCAGCAGCCTACAGGGGGCTGGAGGAAACACCATATATTTT.